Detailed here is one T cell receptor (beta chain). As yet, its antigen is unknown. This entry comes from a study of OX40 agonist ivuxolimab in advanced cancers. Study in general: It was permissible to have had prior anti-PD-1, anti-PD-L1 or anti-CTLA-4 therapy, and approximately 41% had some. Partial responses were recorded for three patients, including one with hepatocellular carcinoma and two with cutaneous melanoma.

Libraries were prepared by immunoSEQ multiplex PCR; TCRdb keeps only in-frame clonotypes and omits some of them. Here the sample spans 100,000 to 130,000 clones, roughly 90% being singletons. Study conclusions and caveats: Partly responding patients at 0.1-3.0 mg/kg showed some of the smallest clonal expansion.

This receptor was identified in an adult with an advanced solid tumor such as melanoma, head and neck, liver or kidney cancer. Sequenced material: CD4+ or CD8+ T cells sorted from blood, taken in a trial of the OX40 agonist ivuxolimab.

The DNA of the CDR3 is TGTGCCTGGAGTGTACTCGCCCAAGAGACCCAGTACTTC. It codes for CAWSVLAQETQYF. The chain carries TRBV30 and TRBJ2-5; no clear D gene. V was shortened by 0 bases and J by 1 base, with 6 bases between the two germline ends. Germline CDR1 and CDR2: GTSNPN and SVGIG (reference sequence). CDR3 length: 13 amino acids.